The 21 T cell receptor beta chains in this list originate from one sample, sequenced in a study of cytomegalovirus exposure and HLA in healthy donors. Libraries were prepared by immunoSEQ multiplex PCR; TCRdb keeps only in-frame clonotypes and omits some of them. The top ten clones hold 1.8% of a sample with around 140,000 clones, about 94% of them seen once. Source material: PBMCs. These receptors were taken from a man aged 18 to 30 in good health and CMV-seropositive.

The CDR3 is CAWSVYGASYEQYF. The CDR3 region has the DNA TGTGCCTGGAGTGTATATGGTGCTAGTTACGAGCAGTACTTC. The chain uses TRBV30 and TRBJ2-7, with D unclear. This CDR3 is built from 14 residues. Germline V CDR1 and CDR2: GTSNPN, SVGIG (reference sequence). V was clipped by 0 bases and J by 4 bases, with 13 bases between them.

This sequence joins TRBV11-1 and TRBJ2-1, with D tentatively TRBD1 (6 bases). The CDR3 totals 14 residues. Germline values: CDR1 SGHAT, CDR2 FQDESV (reference sequence). V lost 9 bases and J lost 0, with 12 bases in between. The CDR3 DNA is TGTGCCAGTATGACAGGTAGCTCCTACAATGAGCAGTTCTTC. Translation gives CASMTGSSYNEQFF.

Worth noting for this clone: Within the sample, other DNA sequences also encode this same CDR3. The CDR3 region has the DNA TGTGCCACCAGCAGAGGACCGAGGGGAAACACCATATATTTT. Its translation: CATSRGPRGNTIYF. The chain carries TRBV15 and TRBJ1-3; D not certain. Germline CDR1 LNHNV, CDR2 YYDKDF (reference sequence). The V gene lost 1 base and the J gene lost 4 bases, with 8 bases spanning the gap. The CDR3 runs to 14 residues.

The rearrangement uses TRBV28 and TRBJ1-5; no reliable D call. Germline lookup yields CDR1 MDHEN and CDR2 SYDVKM. The CDR3 has 12 residues. Trimming shortened V by 3 bases and J by 6 bases, and 6 bases separated the two germline ends. The CDR3 sequence is CASSLGSQPQHF. CDR3 coding DNA: TGTGCCAGCAGTTTGGGGAGTCAGCCCCAGCATTTT.

The chain links TRBV4-1 to TRBJ2-7; a weak D match, TRBD1 (6 bases). This CDR3 is built from 15 residues. Trimming removed 0 bases at V and 4 bases at J, with 13 bases between. The germline gives CDR1 MGHRA, CDR2 YSYEKL. The CDR3 DNA follows: TGCGCCAGCAGCCAAGAACAGGGTCACCTTTACGAGCAGTACTTC. Translated, it gives CASSQEQGHLYEQYF.

The chain carries TRBV6-5 and TRBJ2-1; 9 nucleotides agree with TRBD2. Germline CDR1 reads MNHEY; CDR2 reads SVGAGI. The CDR3 runs to 15 residues. Trimming cost V 6 bases and J 6 bases; bases outside gene matches: 9. The CDR3 loop reads CASRKRSSGVNEQFF. In nucleotides, the CDR3 is TGTGCCAGCAGAAAGAGGTCTAGCGGGGTCAATGAGCAGTTCTTC.

The V gene is TRBV29-1, the J gene TRBJ1-2; possibly TRBD1 for D (6 bases). The CDR3 has 15 residues. Trimming took 5 bases from V and 0 from J, leaving 16 bases between them. Germline V gene data show CDR1 as SQVTM and CDR2 as ANQGSEA. CDR3 DNA sequence: TGCAGCGTTACCTATCCCTCAGGGGCTAACTATGGCTACACCTTC. This gives the protein CSVTYPSGANYGYTF.

The V call is TRBV7-9, the J call TRBJ2-7; 8 bases fit TRBD2. Trimming took 2 bases from V and 2 from J; bases not matched to a gene: 5. Germline CDR1 reads SEHNR; CDR2 reads FQNEAQ (reference sequence). The CDR3 totals 15 residues. CDR3: CASSLSSGITYEQYF. The CDR3 nucleotides are TGTGCCAGCAGCTTAAGTAGCGGGATCACCTACGAGCAGTACTTC.

The chain combines TRBV6-5 with TRBJ1-1; perhaps TRBD1 as D (5 bases). This CDR3 region has 15 residues. The V gene's germline CDR1 is MNHEY and CDR2 SVGAGI. The V gene lost 0 bases and the J gene lost 1 base, with 9 bases spanning the gap. The CDR3 bases are TGTGCCAGCAGTTACTCTGGAGGGGCGAACACTGAAGCTTTCTTT. Encoded protein: CASSYSGGANTEAFF.

The chain links TRBV6-1 to TRBJ2-1; TRBD2 agrees at 9 bases. The CDR3 covers 15 residues. Germline trimming cut 8 bases from V and 4 bases from J; bases unmatched to any gene: 9. Per the germline V gene, CDR1 is MNHNS and CDR2 is SASEGT. The DNA of the CDR3 is TGTGCCAGCGGATATAGCGGGAGCTTTTACAATGAGCAGTTCTTC. This gives the protein CASGYSGSFYNEQFF.

Only one count was recorded for this clone. The chain joins TRBV5-4 to TRBJ2-1, with 12 bases lining up with TRBD1. V trimming: 4 bases; J trimming: 6 bases; junction bases outside the gene matches: 11. CDR1 and CDR2 (germline): SGHNT, YYREEE (reference sequence). CDR3 length equals 17 residues. CDR3 sequence (DNA): TGTGCCAGCAGCCCCGGGACAGGGGGCTTCGATATCAATGAGCAGTTCTTC. Translating gives CASSPGTGGFDINEQFF.

This chain uses TRBV2 with TRBJ2-1; 16 bases agree with TRBD2. Germline V gene data show CDR1 as SNHLY and CDR2 as FYNNEI. The J segment lost 7 bases and the V segment lost 8 bases, leaving 14 bases of the junction unmatched. The CDR3 covers 18 residues. CDR3 nucleotides: TGTGCCAGCCCGGGACTAGCGGGAGGGCAGTTCGGGATTAATGAGCAGTTCTTC. This encodes CASPGLAGGQFGINEQFF.

The chain couples TRBV2 to TRBJ2-7; D possibly corresponds to TRBD2 (7 bases). Trimming shortened V by 5 bases and J by 6 bases, and 17 bases separated the two germline ends. The CDR3 length is 14 residues. The germline CDR1 and CDR2 sequences are SNHLY and FYNNEI. CDR3 in DNA: TGTGCCAGCAGTCAGGGAGGGGGAGGTTTCGAGCAGTACTTC. Translating gives CASSQGGGGFEQYF.

The rearrangement links TRBV6-5 to TRBJ2-7; D gene unclear. CDR3 length: 16 residues. The V and J ends lost 1 base and 5 bases respectively, with 18 bases between them. CDR1 is MNHEY, CDR2 SVGAGI, per germline. CDR3 protein: CASSYYESPLRDEQYF. The CDR3, as DNA: TGTGCCAGCAGTTACTACGAGTCCCCCCTTAGAGACGAGCAGTACTTC.

The chain uses TRBV6-1 and TRBJ2-7, with 7 nucleotides matching TRBD2. CDR1 and CDR2 from the germline V gene are MNHNS and SASEGT. V dropped 1 base and J dropped 0; count of bases not matched to a gene: 6. The CDR3 loop spans 16 amino acids. The DNA for the CDR3 is TGTGCCAGCAGTGAAGGGGAGCGGGGTTACTCCTACGAGCAGTACTTC. As protein: CASSEGERGYSYEQYF.

The gene calls are TRBV20-1 and TRBJ2-5; a weak D match, TRBD1 (5 bases). The CDR3 length is 11 residues. The V end was cut by 4 bases, the J end by 5 bases, with 8 bases between. In germline, CDR1 is DFQATT, CDR2 SNEGSKA (reference sequence). The CDR3 region has the DNA TGCAGTGCTATGGCAGGGGAGACCCAGTACTTC. Encoded protein: CSAMAGETQYF.

The genes are TRBV5-1 and TRBJ2-2; tentative D call: TRBD1 (6 bases). Germline lookup yields CDR1 SGHRS and CDR2 YFSETQ. The V gene lost 4 bases and the J gene lost 0 bases, with 13 bases spanning the gap. The length of the CDR3 is 16 residues. The CDR3 loop reads CASSKRTVTNTGELFF. CDR3 sequence (DNA): TGCGCCAGCAGCAAAAGGACAGTTACGAACACCGGGGAGCTGTTTTTT.

The rearrangement uses TRBV5-1 and TRBJ2-1; D perhaps matches TRBD1 (6 bases). Deletions cut 4 bases from V and 0 bases from J, with 11 bases between. The CDR3 spans 15 residues. CDR1 SGHRS and CDR2 YFSETQ come from the germline V gene. The CDR3 DNA follows: TGCGCCAGCAGCCGGGGACAAATCTCCTACAATGAGCAGTTCTTC. Protein: CASSRGQISYNEQFF.

The chain joins TRBV7-2 to TRBJ2-7; tentative D call: TRBD1 (6 bases). The CDR3 runs 14 residues. The V end was cut by 3 bases, the J end by 1 base, with 10 bases between. Germline CDR1 SGHTA, CDR2 FQGNSA. The CDR3 sequence is CASSFRTESYEQYF. As DNA, the CDR3 is TGTGCCAGCAGCTTCAGGACAGAGTCCTACGAGCAGTACTTC.

V is TRBV7-3 and J is TRBJ1-2; D remains ambiguous. Per germline, CDR1 SGHTA and CDR2 FQGTGA. Deletions cut 3 bases from V and 7 bases from J, with 3 bases between. This CDR3 has 10 amino acids. The CDR3: CASSFRGYTF. CDR3 sequence (DNA): TGTGCCAGCAGCTTCCGTGGCTACACCTTC.

The chain employs TRBV28 and TRBJ1-5, with 7 bases aligning to TRBD1. The CDR3 is 13 amino acids. Germline CDR1 MDHEN, CDR2 SYDVKM. The V gene end was trimmed by 4 bases and the J gene end by 9 bases; junction bases not matched to a gene: 6. CDR3 in DNA: TGTGCCAGCAGTTACAGGGGCCTATGGCCCCAGCATTTT. Translating it yields CASSYRGLWPQHF. Filled out from reference TRBV28 and TRBJ1-5, the complete variable domain reads DVKVTQSSRYLVKRTGEKVFLECVQDMDHENMFWYRQDPGLGLRLIYFSYDVKMKEKGDIPEGYSVSREKKERFSLILESASTNQTSMYLCASSYRGLWPQHFGDGTRLSIL.